The 19 T cell receptor beta chains given below trace back to one sample, sequenced in a study of blood T cells in healthy people across ages. Through a sample-barcoded 5' primer and a J-beta primer mix, a second PCR was run for roughly 6 to 12 cycles. From the 5' RACE reads, TCRdb called clonotypes with MiXCR, one entry per CDR3 protein. The sample records about 1.8 million distinct CDR3 sequences, around half being singletons. The material sequenced was blood. The receptors originated from a woman between 40 and 55 years old in good health.

This clonotype was observed many times. The chain is built from TRBV29-1 and TRBJ2-7; the match to TRBD1 covers 7 bases. In germline, CDR1 is SQVTM, CDR2 ANQGSEA. The trim removed 6 bases at V and 2 bases at J, leaving 7 bases unmatched. The CDR3 length is 13 residues. The CDR3 is CSVEKTGTYEQYF. CDR3 bases: TGCAGCGTGGAAAAGACAGGGACCTACGAGCAGTACTTC.

The chain uses TRBV20-1 and TRBJ2-1; D is perhaps TRBD2 (6 bases). The CDR3 consists of 14 residues. Per the germline V gene, CDR1 is DFQATT and CDR2 is SNEGSKA (reference sequence). Trimming left V 3 bases short and J 8 bases short, with 17 bases between. CDR3 in amino acids: CSASWGDQGDEQFF. The CDR3, as DNA: TGCAGTGCTAGCTGGGGGGACCAAGGAGATGAGCAGTTCTTC.

This clonotype was seen a few times. In nucleotides, the CDR3 is TGTGCCAGCAGCAAACGCAGGGAGAGCTCCTACAATGAGCAGTTCTTC. Encoded protein: CASSKRRESSYNEQFF. V is TRBV7-8 and J is TRBJ2-1; either TRBD1 or TRBD2 may supply D (5 bases each). V shed 5 bases and J shed 0 bases, with 14 bases lying between them. CDR1 is SGHVS, CDR2 FQNEAQ, per germline. The CDR3 covers 16 residues.

The chain links TRBV4-1 to TRBJ2-7; possibly TRBD2 for D (6 bases). This CDR3 region has 14 residues. V was cut by 1 base and J by 7 bases, with 14 bases left in between. Germline CDR1 MGHRA, CDR2 YSYEKL. The CDR3 protein is CASSQVGDGGEQYF. The CDR3 nucleotides are TGCGCCAGCAGCCAAGTCGGCGACGGGGGTGAGCAGTACTTC.

The chain couples TRBV9 to TRBJ2-7, with TRBD1 identical over 10 bases. The germline CDR1 and CDR2 sequences are SGDLS and YYNGEE. The CDR3 runs 15 residues. V gave up 6 bases and J gave up 7 bases; unmatched junction bases: 13. CDR3: CASTTSGQGLWEQYF. The CDR3 DNA reads TGTGCCAGCACCACGTCGGGACAGGGGCTATGGGAGCAGTACTTC.

The V and J genes are TRBV5-1 and TRBJ2-3; D gene unclear. This CDR3 is 14 amino acids long. CDR1 and CDR2 (germline): SGHRS, YFSETQ. With 3 bases removed from V and 2 bases from J, the gap between germline ends came to 10 bases. The CDR3 sequence is CASSSYLATDTQYF. CDR3 DNA sequence: TGCGCCAGCAGCTCCTACCTTGCCACAGATACGCAGTATTTT.

This clonotype appeared a few times. This chain joins TRBV6-5 and TRBJ2-1; D perhaps matches TRBD2 (5 bases). CDR1 is MNHEY, CDR2 SVGAGI, per germline. V was cut by 5 bases and J by 0 bases, with 11 bases left in between. The length of the CDR3 is 15 residues. The CDR3, as DNA: TGTGCCAGCAGTATTCTGAGGGCCTCCTACAATGAGCAGTTCTTC. It translates to CASSILRASYNEQFF.

The CDR3 is CASSKDNYGYTF. In DNA form, the CDR3 reads TGTGCCAGCAGTAAGGACAACTATGGCTACACCTTC. The V call is TRBV6-5, the J call TRBJ1-2; D is ambiguous. The CDR3 runs to 12 residues. The germline V gene has CDR1 MNHEY and CDR2 SVGAGI. Trimming stripped 5 bases from V and 2 bases from J, with 6 bases between.

In this sample, this clonotype turned up a few times. The V and J genes are TRBV10-3 and TRBJ1-6; no reliable D call. Germline CDR1 ENHRY, CDR2 SYGVKD. V shed 0 bases and J shed 0 bases, with 15 bases lying between them. This CDR3 contains 19 residues. The CDR3 sequence: CAISESGGGRSSYNSPLHF. In DNA, the CDR3 is TGTGCCATCAGTGAGTCCGGAGGCGGGAGGAGCTCCTATAATTCACCCCTCCACTTT.

The sample holds a few counts of this clonotype. The chain combines TRBV5-1 with TRBJ2-7; D is perhaps TRBD2 (6 bases). Per germline, CDR1 SGHRS and CDR2 YFSETQ. V was trimmed by 1 base and J by 1 base, leaving 12 bases between them. This CDR3 is built from 15 residues. The CDR3 coding sequence is TGCGCCAGCAGCTTGACGGGGGTGGGGTCCTACGAGCAGTACTTC. Translated: CASSLTGVGSYEQYF.

The chain combines TRBV6-2 or TRBV6-3 with TRBJ2-2; D unresolved. Germline assignment: CDR1 MNHEY and CDR2 SVGEGT. V was cut by 7 bases and J by 5 bases, with 11 bases left in between. The CDR3 consists of 13 residues. The DNA for the CDR3 is TGTGCCAGCACCCAGGTGGGGACCGGGGAGCTGTTTTTT. Translation: CASTQVGTGELFF.

This clonotype was counted a few times. This chain connects TRBV12-3 or TRBV12-4 to TRBJ2-7; perhaps TRBD1 as D (5 bases). This CDR3 is built from 13 residues. The V and J ends lost 6 bases and 6 bases respectively, with 15 bases between them. CDR3 in amino acids: CASRQAGIGEQYF. The CDR3 nucleotides read TGTGCCAGCAGGCAAGCAGGGATCGGCGAGCAGTACTTC.

This clonotype has just a few counts. The V gene is TRBV20-1, the J gene TRBJ2-1; 11 bases agree with TRBD2. The CDR3 consists of 15 residues. Germline V lookup: CDR1 DFQATT, CDR2 SNEGSKA (reference sequence). V lost 2 bases to trimming and J lost 8 bases; unmatched junction nucleotides: 8. The CDR3, as DNA: TGCAGTGCTAGATTAGCGGGGGGGCCTTTGGATGAGCAGTTCTTC. This codes for CSARLAGGPLDEQFF.

This clonotype has a handful of counts. V usage is TRBV20-1 and J usage is TRBJ2-1; tentatively, D is TRBD1 or TRBD2 (5 bases each). The CDR3 consists of 12 residues. V lost 7 bases to trimming and J lost 5 bases, with 12 bases between them. Germline V gene lookup returns CDR1 DFQATT and CDR2 SNEGSKA (reference sequence). DNA for the CDR3: TGCAGTGGGGGGTCTCTTAACAATGAGCAGTTCTTC. Its translation: CSGGSLNNEQFF.

This clonotype was detected only a few times. The chain recombines TRBV10-3 with TRBJ1-2, with TRBD1 matching 7 bases. Germline assignment: CDR1 ENHRY and CDR2 SYGVKD. J lost 8 bases, V lost 2 bases, and 14 bases had no gene match. CDR3 length: 16 residues. The CDR3 here is CAISEIVLRQGGGYTF. In nucleotides, the CDR3 is TGTGCCATCAGTGAGATAGTCCTTCGACAGGGTGGGGGCTACACCTTC.

The rearrangement links TRBV4-2 to TRBJ2-3, with 12 bases identical to TRBD2. The trim removed 3 bases at V and 0 bases at J, leaving 7 bases unmatched. From germline, CDR1 is LGHNA and CDR2 YNFKEQ. CDR3 length: 18 residues. CDR3 sequence reads: CASSQGVLAGGSTDTQYF. DNA of the CDR3: TGTGCCAGCAGCCAGGGGGTCCTAGCGGGGGGGAGCACAGATACGCAGTATTTT.

The chain joins TRBV27 to TRBJ1-2; 7 bases agree with TRBD1. CDR1 and CDR2 (germline): MNHEY, SMNVEV (reference sequence). Losses at the gene ends were 6 bases for V and 8 bases for J; bases not matched to a gene: 9. The CDR3 is 13 residues long. The CDR3 DNA is TGTGCCAGCAGGGGAGGGGGCTCCTTCGGCTACACCTTC. Its protein product is CASRGGGSFGYTF.

This clonotype occurred a few times. The V and J genes are TRBV6-2 or TRBV6-3 and TRBJ2-6, with D uncertain. The CDR3 length is 14 residues. Between the trimmed V and J ends, which lost 4 bases and 4 bases, there was a span of 8 bases. Germline V gene lookup returns CDR1 MNHEY and CDR2 SVGEGT. For the CDR3, the DNA is TGTGCCAGCAGTTGGCCCCCAGGGGCCAACGTCCTGACTTTC. This codes for CASSWPPGANVLTF.

J is TRBJ1-6 and V is TRBV2; D is ambiguous. Trimming cost V 4 bases and J 11 bases, with 12 bases left between them. The CDR3 has 13 residues. From germline, CDR1 is SNHLY and CDR2 FYNNEI. CDR3 nucleotides: TGTGCCAGCAGTGGACCCGTCGGGGCACCCCTCCACTTT. This encodes CASSGPVGAPLHF.